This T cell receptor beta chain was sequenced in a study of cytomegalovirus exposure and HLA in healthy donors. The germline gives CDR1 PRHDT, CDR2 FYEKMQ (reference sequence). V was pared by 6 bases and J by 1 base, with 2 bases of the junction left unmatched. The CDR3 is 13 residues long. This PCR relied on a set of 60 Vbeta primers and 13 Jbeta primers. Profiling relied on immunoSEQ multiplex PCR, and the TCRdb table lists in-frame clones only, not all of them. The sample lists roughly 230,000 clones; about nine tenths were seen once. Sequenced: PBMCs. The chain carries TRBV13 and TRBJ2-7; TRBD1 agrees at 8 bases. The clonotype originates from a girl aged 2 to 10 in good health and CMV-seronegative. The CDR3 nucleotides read TGTGCCAGCAGGGACAGGGTTTCCTACGAGCAGTACTTC. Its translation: CASRDRVSYEQYF.